The 23 T cell receptor beta chains reported below all come from one sample, sequenced in a study of CD8 T cells in Susac syndrome. Random hexamers were used to reverse transcribe an amount of roughly 0.45 to 1 ug RNA. TCRdb re-analysed the immunoSEQ multiplex PCR reads in MiXCR, keeping a single row per CDR3 protein. The sample includes 170,000 or so distinct CDR3 sequences, approximately 95% seen only once; the top ten take around 0.16%. The sequencing sample was made of CD8+ T cells from PBMCs. These receptors were obtained from a human donor with multiple sclerosis.

This chain links TRBV15 with TRBJ2-7; TRBD1 agrees at 10 bases. J lost 5 bases, V lost 6 bases, and 1 base had no gene match. This CDR3 comprises 12 residues. The germline gives CDR1 LNHNV, CDR2 YYDKDF (reference sequence). The CDR3 loop is CATRGTGDEQYF. As DNA, the CDR3 is TGTGCCACCAGAGGGACAGGGGACGAGCAGTACTTC.

The chain couples TRBV27 to TRBJ2-7; D not resolved. In germline, CDR1 is MNHEY, CDR2 SMNVEV (reference sequence). The CDR3 loop spans 14 amino acids. The germline V and J ends were trimmed by 2 bases and 0 bases, with 8 bases remaining between them. The CDR3 spells CASSLRLNSYEQYF. In nucleotides, the CDR3 is TGTGCCAGCAGTTTAAGGCTTAACTCCTACGAGCAGTACTTC.

This rearrangement joins TRBV27 to TRBJ1-1; the D is unclear. Looked up from germline, CDR1 is MNHEY and CDR2 is SMNVEV (reference sequence). CDR3 length: 12 amino acids. V was pared by 7 bases and J by 3 bases, with 9 bases between. DNA for the CDR3: TGTGCCAGCAAGAGGGCAGACACTGAAGCTTTCTTT. Amino acids: CASKRADTEAFF.

The rearrangement links TRBV9 to TRBJ2-5; D is possibly TRBD2 (7 bases). Trimming removed 7 bases at V and 4 bases at J, with 17 bases between. CDR1 and CDR2 (germline): SGDLS, YYNGEE. The CDR3 spans 14 residues. CDR3 amino acids: CASGGGGVGETQYF. CDR3 DNA: TGTGCCAGCGGGGGCGGGGGCGTCGGAGAGACCCAGTACTTC.

The chain joins TRBV4-1 to TRBJ2-7, with 10 bases matching TRBD2. This CDR3 comprises 16 residues. From germline, CDR1 is MGHRA and CDR2 YSYEKL. V gave up 3 bases and J gave up 5 bases; unmatched junction bases: 10. CDR3 protein: CASSQAPGAGGNEQYF. The CDR3 DNA reads as TGCGCCAGCAGCCAGGCCCCGGGAGCGGGAGGGAACGAGCAGTACTTC.

V gene TRBV7-9 combines with J gene TRBJ2-3; weak D call: TRBD1 (7 bases). The V end was cut by 5 bases, the J end by 0 bases, with 18 bases between. This CDR3 spans 17 amino acids. Germline assignment: CDR1 SEHNR and CDR2 FQNEAQ (reference sequence). For the CDR3, the DNA is TGTGCCAGCAGCCAGGGGGGATCCAGGCCAAGCACAGATACGCAGTATTTT. It translates to CASSQGGSRPSTDTQYF. Full variable domain (outside the CDR3, taken from reference TRBV7-9 and TRBJ2-3): DTGVSQNPRHKITKRGQNVTFRCDPISEHNRLYWYRQTLGQGPEFLTYFQNEAQLEKSRLLSDRFSAERPKGSFSTLEIQRTEQGDSAMYLCASSQGGSRPSTDTQYFGPGTRLTVL.

The chain joins TRBV20-1 to TRBJ2-2; a weak D match, TRBD1 (7 bases). V was pared by 1 base and J by 3 bases, with 12 bases between. CDR1 DFQATT and CDR2 SNEGSKA come from the germline V gene (reference sequence). This CDR3 spans 15 amino acids. CDR3 sequence (DNA): TGCAGTGCTAGAGCGACAGGGAGGTACACCGGGGAGCTGTTTTTT. Translation gives CSARATGRYTGELFF.

V gene TRBV5-4 combines with J gene TRBJ2-7, with 8 bases aligning to TRBD1. The CDR3 totals 15 residues. From germline, CDR1 is SGHNT and CDR2 YYREEE (reference sequence). The V segment lost 5 bases and the J segment 0 bases; nucleotides outside the gene matches: 7. The CDR3 DNA follows: TGTGCCAGCAGGGCGGGACAGGACTCCTCCTACGAGCAGTACTTC. Protein product: CASRAGQDSSYEQYF.

The V call is TRBV24-1, the J call TRBJ2-2; TRBD2 might be the D (5 bases). The CDR3 is made up of 14 amino acids. The germline V gene has CDR1 KGHDR and CDR2 SFDVKD. Between the trimmed V and J ends, which lost 7 bases and 2 bases, there was a span of 10 bases. CDR3 protein: CATSGPGNTGELFF. CDR3 in DNA: TGTGCCACCAGCGGACCGGGAAACACCGGGGAGCTGTTTTTT.

The chain carries TRBV6-5 and TRBJ1-1; D is possibly TRBD1 (5 bases). The length of the CDR3 is 16 residues. Germline V gives CDR1 MNHEY, CDR2 SVGAGI. The V end lost 0 bases, the J end lost 3 bases, and 14 bases lay between the germline ends. The CDR3 sequence is CASSYSMGVGHTEAFF. Here the CDR3 DNA reads TGTGCCAGCAGTTACTCGATGGGGGTGGGCCACACTGAAGCTTTCTTT.

The rearrangement uses TRBV7-9 and TRBJ2-1, with no clear D. Germline CDR1 reads SEHNR; CDR2 reads FQNEAQ (reference sequence). Between the trimmed V and J ends, which lost 5 bases and 4 bases, there was a span of 15 bases. CDR3 length: 15 residues. The CDR3 coding sequence is TGTGCCAGCAGCCAAGGTCAGGCTGGATACAATGAGCAGTTCTTC. Protein: CASSQGQAGYNEQFF.

The chain is built from TRBV6-1 and TRBJ2-1, with 8 bases aligning to TRBD1. The CDR3 totals 15 residues. Germline V gives CDR1 MNHNS, CDR2 SASEGT. V lost 5 bases to trimming and J lost 7 bases; unmatched junction nucleotides: 10. The CDR3 DNA sequence: TGTGCCAGCAGTCCGCGGACAGGGAGCAATAATGAGCAGTTCTTC. Amino acid sequence: CASSPRTGSNNEQFF.

The genes are TRBV20-1 and TRBJ1-5; D possibly corresponds to TRBD1 (5 bases). The CDR3 totals 15 residues. Germline CDR1 DFQATT, CDR2 SNEGSKA (reference sequence). V was trimmed by 3 bases and J by 3 bases, leaving 15 bases between them. CDR3 residues: CSASRWGEDNQPQHF. CDR3 coding DNA: TGCAGTGCTAGTCGGTGGGGGGAGGACAATCAGCCCCAGCATTTT.

The CDR3 loop is CASSPGISGNQPQHF. DNA of the CDR3: TGTGCCAGCAGCCCTGGGATCTCTGGCAATCAGCCCCAGCATTTT. The V and J genes are TRBV9 and TRBJ1-5; D gene ambiguous. In germline, CDR1 is SGDLS, CDR2 YYNGEE. The CDR3 is 15 amino acids. V gave up 4 bases and J gave up 2 bases, with 13 bases separating them.

This chain links TRBV13 with TRBJ1-1, with no clear D. The CDR3 is 13 residues long. The germline CDR1 and CDR2 sequences are PRHDT and FYEKMQ (reference sequence). V was trimmed by 5 bases and J by 4 bases, leaving 11 bases between them. The CDR3 region is CASSPPLGTEAFF. The DNA of the CDR3 is TGTGCCAGCAGCCCCCCTCTTGGCACTGAAGCTTTCTTT.

The V and J genes are TRBV20-1 and TRBJ2-7, with D uncertain. With 3 bases removed from V and 6 bases from J, the gap between germline ends came to 15 bases. CDR1 and CDR2 from the germline V gene are DFQATT and SNEGSKA (reference sequence). CDR3 length: 13 amino acids. The CDR3 DNA sequence: TGCAGTGCTAGCCCGGGCCAAGGTATCGAGCAGTACTTC. The encoded protein is CSASPGQGIEQYF.

The chain couples TRBV12-3 or TRBV12-4 to TRBJ2-1; no reliable D call. V was shortened by 3 bases and J by 6 bases, with 18 bases between the two germline ends. CDR3 length: 16 residues. In DNA, the CDR3 is TGTGCCAGCAGTTTTATCCCCCCCGGGTCGGCCAATGAGCAGTTCTTC. It codes for CASSFIPPGSANEQFF.

V usage is TRBV7-6 and J usage is TRBJ2-2; no definite D call. Germline lookup yields CDR1 SGHVS and CDR2 FNYEAQ. The CDR3 loop spans 14 amino acids. V gave up 3 bases and J gave up 4 bases, with 9 bases separating them. CDR3 protein: CASSLRKSTGELFF. Here the CDR3 DNA reads TGTGCCAGCAGCTTGAGAAAGAGCACCGGGGAGCTGTTTTTT.

The CDR3 DNA follows: TGTGCCAGCAGTTATGCCGATGGCTACACCTTC. Its protein product is CASSYADGYTF. J is TRBJ1-2 and V is TRBV7-9; the D is unclear. Between the trimmed V and J ends, which lost 6 bases and 6 bases, there was a span of 8 bases. CDR3 size: 11 residues. The germline V gene encodes CDR1 SEHNR and CDR2 FQNEAQ (reference sequence).

The chain couples TRBV15 to TRBJ1-5, with D hard to call. V dropped 5 bases and J dropped 1 base, with 9 bases sitting between them. The CDR3 covers 14 residues. In germline, CDR1 is LNHNV, CDR2 YYDKDF (reference sequence). The chain's CDR3 is CATSRRLSNQPQHF. The CDR3 DNA reads TGTGCCACCAGCCGGAGACTGAGCAATCAGCCCCAGCATTTT.

The rearrangement links TRBV12-5 to TRBJ2-2; TRBD1 or TRBD2 may be the D gene (5 bases each). Looked up from germline, CDR1 is LGHNT and CDR2 is FRNRAP. This CDR3 contains 13 residues. Trimming took 4 bases from V and 4 from J, leaving 7 bases between them. The CDR3 coding sequence is TGTGCTAGTGGTTCAGGGAGCACCGGGGAGCTGTTTTTT. It encodes CASGSGSTGELFF.

This clonotype was counted between two and nine times. The chain links TRBV20-1 to TRBJ1-2; no firm D call. Germline V gene lookup returns CDR1 DFQATT and CDR2 SNEGSKA (reference sequence). The ends were cut back, 1 base at V and 4 bases at J, with 13 bases in the middle. The CDR3 contains 14 residues. For the CDR3, the DNA is TGCAGTGCTAGAGGTCGAGAACGGTCCTATGGCTACACCTTC. It specifies CSARGRERSYGYTF.

This clonotype came up once. The DNA of the CDR3 is TGTGCCAGTAGTTACGGAGGGGCCCCAGCGACTGAAGCTTTCTTT. Protein product: CASSYGGAPATEAFF. This sequence joins TRBV19 and TRBJ1-1, with D perhaps TRBD1 (5 bases). Deletions cut 5 bases from V and 5 bases from J, with 18 bases between. Germline-derived CDR1 and CDR2 are LNHDA and SQIVND (reference sequence). This CDR3 is built from 15 residues.